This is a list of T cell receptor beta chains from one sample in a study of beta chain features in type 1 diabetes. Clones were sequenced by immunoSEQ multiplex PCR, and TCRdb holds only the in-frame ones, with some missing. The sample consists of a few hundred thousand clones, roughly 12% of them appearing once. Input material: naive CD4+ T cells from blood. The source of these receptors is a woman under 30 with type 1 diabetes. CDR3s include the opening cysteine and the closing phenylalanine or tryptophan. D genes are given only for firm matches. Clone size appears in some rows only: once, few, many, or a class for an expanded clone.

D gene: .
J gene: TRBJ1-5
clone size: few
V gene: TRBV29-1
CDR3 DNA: TGCAGCGTTACCCTTACTCCGGGGAGGACGGATCAGCCCCAGCATTTT
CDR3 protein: CSVTLTPGRTDQPQHF

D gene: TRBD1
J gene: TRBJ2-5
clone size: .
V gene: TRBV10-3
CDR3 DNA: TGTGCCATCAGGAACGACAGGGGGGAAGAGACCCAGTACTTC
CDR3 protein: CAIRNDRGEETQYF

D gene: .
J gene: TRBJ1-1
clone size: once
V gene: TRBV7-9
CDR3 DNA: TGTGCCAGCAGCTTAGCGTACGCTGGGCACACTGAAGCTTTCTTT
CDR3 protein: CASSLAYAGHTEAFF

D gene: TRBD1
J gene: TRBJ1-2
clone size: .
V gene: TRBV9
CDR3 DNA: TGTGCCAGCAGCCCGGGACAGATCTTAAGTTATGGCTACACCTTC
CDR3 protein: CASSPGQILSYGYTF

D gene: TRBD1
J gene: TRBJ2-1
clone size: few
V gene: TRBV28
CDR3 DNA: TGTGCCAGCAGCTCGGGACAGGGAGGCTCCTACAATGAGCAGTTCTTC
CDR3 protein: CASSSGQGGSYNEQFF

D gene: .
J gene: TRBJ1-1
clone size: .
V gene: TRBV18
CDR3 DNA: TGTGCCAGCTCCGCTCGGGGGGCCCTGTCCGAAGCTTTCTTT
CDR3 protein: CASSARGALSEAFF

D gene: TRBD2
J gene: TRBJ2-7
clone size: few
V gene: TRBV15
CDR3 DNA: TGTGCCACCAGCAGAGGAGGGACTAGCAGCCACGAGCAGTACTTC
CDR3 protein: CATSRGGTSSHEQYF

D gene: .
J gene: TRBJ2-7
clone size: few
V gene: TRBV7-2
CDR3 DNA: TGTGCCAGCAGCTTTTATCGGGGTGGCACCTACGAGCAGTACTTC
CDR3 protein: CASSFYRGGTYEQYF

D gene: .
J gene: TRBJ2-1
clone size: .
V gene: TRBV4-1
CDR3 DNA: TGCGCCAGCAGCCCGGACAGAAGCGGAGAGCAGTTCTTC
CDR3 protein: CASSPDRSGEQFF

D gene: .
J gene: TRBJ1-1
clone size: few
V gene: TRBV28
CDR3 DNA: TGTGCCAGCAGGCCAGGGGTATCTGAAGCTTTCTTT
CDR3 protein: CASRPGVSEAFF

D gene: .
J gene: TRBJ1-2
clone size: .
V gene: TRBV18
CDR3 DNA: TGTGCCAGCTCTCAGACAGAGGATAACTATGGCTACACCTTC
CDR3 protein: CASSQTEDNYGYTF

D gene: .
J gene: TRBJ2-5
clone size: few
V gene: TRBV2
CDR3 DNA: TGTGCCAGCATATACCAAGAGACCCAGTACTTC
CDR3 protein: CASIYQETQYF

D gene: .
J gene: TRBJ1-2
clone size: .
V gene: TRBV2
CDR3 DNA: TGTGCCAGCCAGGGGCAGGATAATGGCTACACCTTC
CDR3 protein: CASQGQDNGYTF

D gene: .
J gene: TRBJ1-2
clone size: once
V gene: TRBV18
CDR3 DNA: TGTGCCAGCTCACCACCGACTCGCCCTGGCTACACCTTC
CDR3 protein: CASSPPTRPGYTF

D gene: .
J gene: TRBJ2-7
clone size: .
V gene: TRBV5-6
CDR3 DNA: TGTGCCAGCAGCTTGGAGGCGGGGTACGAGCAGTACTTC
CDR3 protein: CASSLEAGYEQYF